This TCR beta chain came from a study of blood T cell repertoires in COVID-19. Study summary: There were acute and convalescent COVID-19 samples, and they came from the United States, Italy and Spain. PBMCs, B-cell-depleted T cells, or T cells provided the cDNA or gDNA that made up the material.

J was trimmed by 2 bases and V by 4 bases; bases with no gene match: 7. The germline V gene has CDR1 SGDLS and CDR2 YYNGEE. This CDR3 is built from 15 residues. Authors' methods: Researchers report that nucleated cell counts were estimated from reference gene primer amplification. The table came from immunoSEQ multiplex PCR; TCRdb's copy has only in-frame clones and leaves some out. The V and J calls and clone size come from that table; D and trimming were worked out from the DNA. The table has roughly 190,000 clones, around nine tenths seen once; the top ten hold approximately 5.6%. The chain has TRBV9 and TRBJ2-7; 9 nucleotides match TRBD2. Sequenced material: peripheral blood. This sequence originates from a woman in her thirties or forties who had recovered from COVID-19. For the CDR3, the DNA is TGTGCCAGCAGCATGACTAGCGGACTTACCTACGAGCAGTACTTC. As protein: CASSMTSGLTYEQYF.